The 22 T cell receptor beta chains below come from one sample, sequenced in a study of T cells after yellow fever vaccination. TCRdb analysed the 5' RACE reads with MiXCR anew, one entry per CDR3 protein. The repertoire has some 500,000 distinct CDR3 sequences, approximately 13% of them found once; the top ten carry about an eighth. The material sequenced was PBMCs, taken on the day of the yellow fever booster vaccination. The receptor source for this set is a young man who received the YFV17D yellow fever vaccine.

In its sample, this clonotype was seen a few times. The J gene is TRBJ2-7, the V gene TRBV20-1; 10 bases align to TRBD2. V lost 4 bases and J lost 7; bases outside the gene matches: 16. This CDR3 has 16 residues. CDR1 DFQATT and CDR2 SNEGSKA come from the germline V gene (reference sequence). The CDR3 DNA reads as TGCAGTGCTACCCCCGCGGGGCTAGCGGGAGTGTTGGAGCAGTACTTC. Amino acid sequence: CSATPAGLAGVLEQYF.

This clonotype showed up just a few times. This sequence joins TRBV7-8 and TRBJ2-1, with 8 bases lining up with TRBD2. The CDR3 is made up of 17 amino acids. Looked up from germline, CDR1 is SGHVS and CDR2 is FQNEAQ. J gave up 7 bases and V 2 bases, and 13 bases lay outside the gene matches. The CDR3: CASSLRGGGRARNEQFF. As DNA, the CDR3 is TGTGCCAGCAGCTTACGGGGGGGAGGGAGGGCGAGAAATGAGCAGTTCTTC.

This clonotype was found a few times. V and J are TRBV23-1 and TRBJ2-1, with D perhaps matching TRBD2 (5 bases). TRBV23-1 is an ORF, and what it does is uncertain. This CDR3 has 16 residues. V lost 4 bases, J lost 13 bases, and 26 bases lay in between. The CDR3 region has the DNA TGCGCCAGCAGTCCCGATCCGGGGAGATCAGAGTCCCCCCAGTTCTTC. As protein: CASSPDPGRSESPQFF.

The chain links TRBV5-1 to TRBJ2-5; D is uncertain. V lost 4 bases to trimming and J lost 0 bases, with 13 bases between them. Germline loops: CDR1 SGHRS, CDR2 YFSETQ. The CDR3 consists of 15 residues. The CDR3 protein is CASSNYQQYQETQYF. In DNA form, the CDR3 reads TGCGCCAGCAGCAATTATCAGCAGTACCAAGAGACCCAGTACTTC.

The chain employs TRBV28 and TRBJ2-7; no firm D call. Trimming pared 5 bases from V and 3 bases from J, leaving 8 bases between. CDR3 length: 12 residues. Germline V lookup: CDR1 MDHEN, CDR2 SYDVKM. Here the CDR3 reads CASSRGRYEQYF. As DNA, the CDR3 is TGTGCCAGCAGTCGCGGTCGCTACGAGCAGTACTTC.

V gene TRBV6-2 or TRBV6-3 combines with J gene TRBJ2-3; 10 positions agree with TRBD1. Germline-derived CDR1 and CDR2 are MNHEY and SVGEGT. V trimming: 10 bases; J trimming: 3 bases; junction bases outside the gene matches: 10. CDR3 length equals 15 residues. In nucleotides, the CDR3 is TGTGCCATCTCGGGACAGGGGTGGTTGACAGATACGCAGTATTTT. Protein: CAISGQGWLTDTQYF.

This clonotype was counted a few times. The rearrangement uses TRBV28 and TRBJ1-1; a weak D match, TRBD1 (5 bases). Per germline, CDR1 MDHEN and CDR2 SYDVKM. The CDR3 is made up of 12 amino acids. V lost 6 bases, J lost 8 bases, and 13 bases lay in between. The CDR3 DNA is TGTGCCAGCAGGTCATACAGGCTGGAAGCTTTCTTT. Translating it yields CASRSYRLEAFF.

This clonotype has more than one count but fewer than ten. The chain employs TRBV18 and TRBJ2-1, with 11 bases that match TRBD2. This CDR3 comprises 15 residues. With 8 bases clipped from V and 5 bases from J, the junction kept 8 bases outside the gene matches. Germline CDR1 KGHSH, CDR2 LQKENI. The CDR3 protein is CASHGSGRGNNEQFF. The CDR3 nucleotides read TGTGCCAGCCACGGTAGCGGGAGGGGGAACAATGAGCAGTTCTTC.

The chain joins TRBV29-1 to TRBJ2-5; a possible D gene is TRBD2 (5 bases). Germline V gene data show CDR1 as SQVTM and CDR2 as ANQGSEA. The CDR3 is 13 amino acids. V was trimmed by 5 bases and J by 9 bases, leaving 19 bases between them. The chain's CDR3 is CSVSSEGSEAQYF. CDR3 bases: TGCAGCGTTTCCTCCGAAGGGAGCGAGGCCCAGTACTTC.

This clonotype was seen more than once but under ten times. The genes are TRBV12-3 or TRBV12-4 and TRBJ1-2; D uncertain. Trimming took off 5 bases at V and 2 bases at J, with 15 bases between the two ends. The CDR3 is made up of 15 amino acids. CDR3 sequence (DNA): TGTGCCAGCAGTGCAAGACCACCTGGAAACTATGGCTACACCTTC. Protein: CASSARPPGNYGYTF.

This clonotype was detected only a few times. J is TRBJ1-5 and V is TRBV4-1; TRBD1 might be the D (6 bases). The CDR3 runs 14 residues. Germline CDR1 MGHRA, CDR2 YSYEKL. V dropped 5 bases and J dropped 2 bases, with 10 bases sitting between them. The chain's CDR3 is CASSRGVRNQPQHF. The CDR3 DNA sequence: TGCGCCAGCAGCAGGGGGGTTCGCAATCAGCCCCAGCATTTT.

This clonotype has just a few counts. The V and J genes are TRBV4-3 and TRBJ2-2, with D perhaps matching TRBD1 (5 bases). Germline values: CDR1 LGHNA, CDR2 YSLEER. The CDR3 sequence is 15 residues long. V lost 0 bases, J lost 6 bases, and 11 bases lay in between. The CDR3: CASSQEIQDPGELFF. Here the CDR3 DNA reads TGCGCCAGCAGCCAAGAAATACAGGACCCCGGGGAGCTGTTTTTT.

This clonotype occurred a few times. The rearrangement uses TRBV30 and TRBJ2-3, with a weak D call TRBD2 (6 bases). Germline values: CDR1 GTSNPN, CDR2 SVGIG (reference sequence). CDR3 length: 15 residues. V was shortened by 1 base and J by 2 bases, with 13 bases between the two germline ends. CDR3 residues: CAWSDSGAHTDTQYF. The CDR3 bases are TGTGCCTGGAGTGATTCGGGAGCCCACACAGATACGCAGTATTTT.

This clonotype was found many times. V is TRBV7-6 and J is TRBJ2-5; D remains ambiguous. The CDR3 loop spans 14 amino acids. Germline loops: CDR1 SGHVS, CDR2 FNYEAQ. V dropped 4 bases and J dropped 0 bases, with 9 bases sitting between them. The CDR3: CASSSGPNQETQYF. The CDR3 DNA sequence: TGTGCCAGCAGCTCAGGACCGAACCAAGAGACCCAGTACTTC. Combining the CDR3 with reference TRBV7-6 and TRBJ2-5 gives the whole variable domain GAGVSQSPRYKVTKRGQDVALRCDPISGHVSLYWYRQALGQGPEFLTYFNYEAQQDKSGLPNDRFSAERPEGSISTLTIQRTEQRDSAMYRCASSSGPNQETQYFGPGTRLLVL.

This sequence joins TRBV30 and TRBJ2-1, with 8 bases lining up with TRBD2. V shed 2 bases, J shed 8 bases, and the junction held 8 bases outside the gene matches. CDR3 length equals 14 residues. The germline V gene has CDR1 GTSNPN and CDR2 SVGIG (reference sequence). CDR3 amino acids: CAWSRAPGLDEQFF. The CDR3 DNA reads TGTGCCTGGAGTCGGGCGCCGGGACTAGATGAGCAGTTCTTC.

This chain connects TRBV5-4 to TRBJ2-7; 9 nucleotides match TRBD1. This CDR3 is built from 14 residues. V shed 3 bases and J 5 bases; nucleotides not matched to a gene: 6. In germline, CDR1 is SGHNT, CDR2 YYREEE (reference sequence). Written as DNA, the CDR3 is TGTGCCAGCAGCTCAGGGACAGGGCTCAACGAGCAGTACTTC. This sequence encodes CASSSGTGLNEQYF. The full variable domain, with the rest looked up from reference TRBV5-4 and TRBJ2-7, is ETGVTQSPTHLIKTRGQQVTLRCSSQSGHNTVSWYQQALGQGPQFIFQYYREEENGRGNFPPRFSGLQFPNYSSELNVNALELDDSALYLCASSSGTGLNEQYFGPGTRLTVT.

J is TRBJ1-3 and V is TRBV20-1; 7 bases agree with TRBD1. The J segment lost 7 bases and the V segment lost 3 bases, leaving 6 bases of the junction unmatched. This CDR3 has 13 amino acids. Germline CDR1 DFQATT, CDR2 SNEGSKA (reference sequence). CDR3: CSASVTRGNTIYF. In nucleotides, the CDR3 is TGCAGTGCTAGCGTGACCAGGGGGAACACCATATATTTT.

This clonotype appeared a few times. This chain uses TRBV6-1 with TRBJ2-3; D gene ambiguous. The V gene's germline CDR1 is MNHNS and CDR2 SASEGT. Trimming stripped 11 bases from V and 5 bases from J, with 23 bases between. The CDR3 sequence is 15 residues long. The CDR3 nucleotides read TGTGCCTCGAAAAGGACCCCAGATGTTGGAGATACGCAGTATTTT. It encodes CASKRTPDVGDTQYF.

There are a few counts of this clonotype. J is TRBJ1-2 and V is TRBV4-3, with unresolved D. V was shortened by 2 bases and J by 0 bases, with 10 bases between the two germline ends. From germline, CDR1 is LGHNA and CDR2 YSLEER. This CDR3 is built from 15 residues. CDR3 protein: CASSQSVGTNYGYTF. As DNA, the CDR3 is TGCGCCAGCAGCCAATCCGTTGGAACTAACTATGGCTACACCTTC.

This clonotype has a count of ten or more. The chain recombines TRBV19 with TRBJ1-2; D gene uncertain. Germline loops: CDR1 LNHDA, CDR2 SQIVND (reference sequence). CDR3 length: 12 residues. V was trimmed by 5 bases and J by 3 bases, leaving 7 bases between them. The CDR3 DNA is TGTGCCAGTAGTTTGGCGGACTATGGCTACACCTTC. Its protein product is CASSLADYGYTF.

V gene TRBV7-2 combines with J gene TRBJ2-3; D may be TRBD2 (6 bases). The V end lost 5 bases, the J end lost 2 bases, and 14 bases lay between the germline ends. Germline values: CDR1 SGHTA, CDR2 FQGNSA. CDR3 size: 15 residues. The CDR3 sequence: CASSRTINPTDTQYF. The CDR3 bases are TGTGCCAGCAGCCGGACTATCAACCCCACAGATACGCAGTATTTT.

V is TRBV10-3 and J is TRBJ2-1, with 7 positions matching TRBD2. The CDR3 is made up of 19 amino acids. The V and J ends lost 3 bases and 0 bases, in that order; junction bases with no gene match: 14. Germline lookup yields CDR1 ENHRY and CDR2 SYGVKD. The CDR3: CAISDGEGAEPPSYNEQFF. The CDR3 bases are TGTGCCATCAGTGACGGGGAGGGAGCCGAGCCCCCCTCCTACAATGAGCAGTTCTTC.